This T cell receptor (beta chain) comes out of a study of Graves' ophthalmopathy and Graves' hyperthyroidism. At the level of the study: Pretreatment peripheral blood was obtained at initial diagnosis. General study results and limits: Using a 13-signature model, the authors split ophthalmopathy from stable hyperthyroidism, with just under 90% sensitivity and 75% to 82% specificity. It was with around 67% sensitivity and approximately 72% specificity that the model predicted ophthalmopathy progression.

Sample share makes this clonotype medium-sized. Its antigen is not identified. The authors amplified TCR beta CDR3 regions from RNA transcripts. Scientists carried out first-round RT-PCR using HTBI primers and then a second-round multiplex PCR. TCRdb ran MiXCR on the multiplex PCR reads and lists one entry per CDR3 protein. The top ten clones hold about 40% of a sample with about 220,000 distinct CDR3 sequences, around a fifth of them seen once. CDR1 and CDR2 from the germline V gene are SGHTA and FQGTGA. The CDR3 totals 15 residues. V shed 1 base and J shed 0 bases, with 9 bases lying between them. This sequence was found in a woman between 45 and 60 years old with Graves' ophthalmopathy. The sequenced material came from peripheral blood. The chain combines TRBV7-3 with TRBJ1-1; no clear D gene. The CDR3 here is CASSLNPGMNTEAFF. CDR3 coding DNA: TGTGCCAGCAGCTTAAACCCGGGGATGAACACTGAAGCTTTCTTT.